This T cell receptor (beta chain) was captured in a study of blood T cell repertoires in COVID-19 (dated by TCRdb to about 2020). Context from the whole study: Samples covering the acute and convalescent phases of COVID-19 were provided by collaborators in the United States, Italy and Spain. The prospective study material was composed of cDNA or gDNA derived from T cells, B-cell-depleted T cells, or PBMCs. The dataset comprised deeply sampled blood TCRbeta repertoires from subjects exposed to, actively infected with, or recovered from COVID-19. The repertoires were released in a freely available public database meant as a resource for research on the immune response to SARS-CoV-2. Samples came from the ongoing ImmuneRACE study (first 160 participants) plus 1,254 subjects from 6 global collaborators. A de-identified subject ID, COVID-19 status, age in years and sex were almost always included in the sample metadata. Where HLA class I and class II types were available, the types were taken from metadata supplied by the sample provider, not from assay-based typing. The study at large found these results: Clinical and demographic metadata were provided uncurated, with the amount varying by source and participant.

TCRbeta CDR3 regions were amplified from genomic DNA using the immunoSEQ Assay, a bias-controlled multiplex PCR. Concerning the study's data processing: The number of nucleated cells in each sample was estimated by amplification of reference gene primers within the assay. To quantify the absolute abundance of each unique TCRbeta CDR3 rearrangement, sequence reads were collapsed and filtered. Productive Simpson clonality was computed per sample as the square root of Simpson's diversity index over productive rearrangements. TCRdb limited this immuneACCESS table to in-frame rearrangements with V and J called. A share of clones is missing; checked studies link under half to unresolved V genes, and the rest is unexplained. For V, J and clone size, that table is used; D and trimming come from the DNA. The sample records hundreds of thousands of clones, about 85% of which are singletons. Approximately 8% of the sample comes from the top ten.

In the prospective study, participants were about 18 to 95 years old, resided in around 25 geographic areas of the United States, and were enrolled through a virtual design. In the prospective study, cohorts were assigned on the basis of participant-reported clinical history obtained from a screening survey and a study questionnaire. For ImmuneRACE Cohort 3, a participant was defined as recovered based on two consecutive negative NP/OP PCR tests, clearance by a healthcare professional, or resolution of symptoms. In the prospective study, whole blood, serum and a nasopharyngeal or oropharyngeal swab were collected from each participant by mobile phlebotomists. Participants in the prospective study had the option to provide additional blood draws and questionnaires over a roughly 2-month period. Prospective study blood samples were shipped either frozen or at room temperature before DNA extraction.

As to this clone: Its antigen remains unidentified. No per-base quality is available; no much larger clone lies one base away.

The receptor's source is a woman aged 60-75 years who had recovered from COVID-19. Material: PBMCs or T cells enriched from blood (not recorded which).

This receptor has the CDR3 CASSPYRGWYEQYF. Read as DNA, the sequence is TGTGCCAGTAGCCCTTACAGGGGGTGGTACGAGCAGTACTTC. The chain is made from TRBV19 and TRBJ2-7, and 8 junctional nucleotides match TRBD1. V ends up 6 bases short and J 4 bases short, with an unmatched junction base count of 8. CDR1 LNHDA and CDR2 SQIVND are derived from the germline V gene (reference sequence). Reading from cysteine to phenylalanine, the CDR3 counts 14 amino acids. This entry keeps only the CDR3 DNA: 42 bases, framed from base 1.